These T cell receptor beta chains were read from a single sample in a study of T cell responses to AZD1222 COVID-19 vaccine. Measured with immunoSEQ multiplex PCR; TCRdb has only the in-frame clones, and not every one. This sample carries approximately 120,000 clones, roughly 86% of them seen once, and the ten largest clones take 4.4%. The sequencing used peripheral blood, collected 28 days after the second AZD1222 dose. Every receptor here comes from an adult who received the AZD1222 COVID-19 vaccine. Each CDR3 is given with its conserved first and last residue. Fields, in order: D gene, clone size, V gene, J gene, CDR3 protein, CDR3 DNA. The D gene is left open where the match is weak. Where a row states a size, it is once, few, many or the class of an expanded clone; other rows omit it.

>TRBD1|.|TRBV3-1/TRBV3-2|TRBJ2-7
CASSHPRPGQGTLEKVYEQYF
TGTGCCAGCAGCCACCCCCGTCCGGGACAGGGAACCCTTGAAAAGGTCTACGAGCAGTACTTC
>TRBD1|.|TRBV10-3|TRBJ1-6
CAISDPGTGALSPLHF
TGTGCCATCAGTGACCCGGGGACAGGAGCCCTTTCACCCCTCCACTTT
>TRBD2|.|TRBV4-1|TRBJ2-4
CASSQESMSGVWGAKNIQYF
TGCGCCAGCAGCCAAGAAAGCATGAGCGGGGTGTGGGGGGCCAAAAACATTCAGTACTTC
>.|few|TRBV6-6|TRBJ2-7
CASREPGEYSYEQYF
TGTGCCAGCAGGGAGCCAGGGGAGTACTCCTACGAGCAGTACTTC
>TRBD1|.|TRBV19|TRBJ1-1
CASHRGQGNTEAFF
TGTGCCAGCCACCGTGGACAGGGGAACACTGAAGCTTTCTTT
>TRBD1|.|TRBV28|TRBJ2-7
CASSSRTGNYEQYF
TGTGCCAGCAGTTCCCGGACAGGGAATTACGAGCAGTACTTC
>.|few|TRBV19|TRBJ1-2
CASSIYGSDRSGYTF
TGTGCCAGTAGTATTTATGGGTCCGACAGATCTGGCTACACCTTC
>.|.|TRBV7-6|TRBJ2-2
CASSLPAWRSSGELFF
TGTGCCAGCAGCCTACCAGCCTGGCGGAGTTCCGGGGAGCTGTTTTTT
>.|.|TRBV9|TRBJ1-2
CASSGGDYGYTF
TGTGCCAGCAGCGGAGGGGATTATGGCTACACCTTC
>TRBD2|.|TRBV27|TRBJ2-7
CASRFLAEGSYEQYF
TGTGCCAGCCGATTCCTAGCGGAAGGGTCCTACGAGCAGTACTTC
>TRBD1|.|TRBV5-1|TRBJ2-4
CASSRTGNIQYF
TGCGCCAGCAGCCGGACAGGAAACATTCAGTACTTC
>.|once|TRBV30|TRBJ1-2
CARTTGNGYTF
TGTGCCCGTACTACAGGGAACGGCTACACCTTC
>.|.|TRBV6-5|TRBJ1-5
CASSEVGRDQPQHF
TGTGCCAGTTCCGAAGTGGGGCGCGATCAGCCCCAGCATTTT
>TRBD1|.|TRBV5-1|TRBJ1-2
CASSLVTGTANNYGYTF
TGCGCCAGCAGCTTGGTAACCGGGACAGCGAATAACTATGGCTACACCTTC
>TRBD1|.|TRBV29-1|TRBJ2-6
CSANYRGNSGANVLTF
TGCAGCGCGAACTACAGGGGAAACTCTGGGGCCAACGTCCTGACTTTC
>.|.|TRBV4-3|TRBJ2-5
CASSQEWGETQYF
TGCGCCAGCAGCCAAGAGTGGGGGGAGACCCAGTACTTC
>.|.|TRBV25-1|TRBJ2-4
CASSPQGTLAKNIQYF
TGTGCCAGCAGTCCTCAGGGGACCCTAGCCAAAAACATTCAGTACTTC
>.|.|TRBV5-6|TRBJ2-1
CASRWADEQFF
TGTGCCAGCAGGTGGGCGGATGAGCAGTTCTTC
>.|medium-sized|TRBV28|TRBJ1-3
CASSPWQGHGNTIYF
TGTGCCAGCAGTCCCTGGCAGGGACATGGAAACACCATATATTTT
>TRBD2|.|TRBV4-1|TRBJ2-7
CASSHQRLAGAGEQYF
TGCGCCAGCAGCCACCAGAGACTAGCGGGGGCCGGGGAGCAGTACTTC
>.|once|TRBV9|TRBJ1-1
CASSVDPRQDAFF
TGTGCCAGCAGCGTAGACCCTAGACAGGACGCTTTCTTT
>.|.|TRBV6-6|TRBJ2-1
CASSRRAGRSYNEQFF
TGTGCCAGCAGTCGAAGAGCGGGCCGAAGCTACAATGAGCAGTTCTTC
>.|.|TRBV5-1|TRBJ2-5
CASSAWTEETQYF
TGCGCCAGCAGCGCCTGGACAGAAGAGACCCAGTACTTC
>TRBD2|.|TRBV5-1|TRBJ2-1
CASSFWTSGGTLGNEQFF
TGCGCCAGCAGCTTCTGGACTAGCGGGGGGACGCTTGGGAATGAGCAGTTCTTC
>TRBD1|.|TRBV18|TRBJ1-4
CASTLDRGSEKLFF
TGTGCCAGCACATTGGACAGGGGAAGTGAAAAACTGTTTTTT
>TRBD2|.|TRBV18|TRBJ2-1
CASSPLDSGGAFYNEQFF
TGTGCCAGCTCACCCTTGGATAGCGGGGGGGCTTTCTACAATGAGCAGTTCTTC
>.|.|TRBV6-5|TRBJ2-2
CASRNTDGLTGELFF
TGTGCCAGCAGGAACACGGACGGACTCACCGGGGAGCTGTTTTTT
>TRBD2|.|TRBV18|TRBJ2-1
CASSPQTSGNNEQFF
TGTGCCAGCTCACCCCAGACTAGCGGGAACAATGAGCAGTTCTTC
>TRBD2|.|TRBV3-1/TRBV3-2|TRBJ2-5
CASSLAGGAETQYF
TGTGCCAGCAGCCTAGCGGGGGGGGCAGAGACCCAGTACTTC
>.|.|TRBV4-3|TRBJ1-2
CASSQDSWANYGYTF
TGCGCCAGCAGCCAAGATTCTTGGGCTAACTATGGCTACACCTTC
>.|.|TRBV18|TRBJ2-7
CASSPRTKSLYEQYF
TGTGCCAGCTCACCGAGGACAAAGAGTCTCTACGAGCAGTACTTC
>.|.|TRBV7-7|TRBJ2-2
CASSTANTGELFF
TGTGCCAGCAGCACTGCGAACACCGGGGAGCTGTTTTTT
>TRBD2|few|TRBV2|TRBJ2-3
CASSEWRTSGGRGDTQYF
TGTGCCAGCAGTGAGTGGCGAACTAGCGGGGGGCGGGGAGATACGCAGTATTTT
>TRBD2|.|TRBV7-9|TRBJ2-5
CASSGGTTQETQYF
TGTGCCAGCAGCGGCGGGACTACTCAAGAGACCCAGTACTTC
>.|.|TRBV11-3|TRBJ2-5
CASSPNPTGSQETQYF
TGTGCCAGCAGCCCTAACCCGACAGGTAGTCAAGAGACCCAGTACTTC
>.|few|TRBV6-5|TRBJ1-2
CASRYSGIANYGYTF
TGTGCCAGCAGATACAGCGGAATAGCTAACTATGGCTACACCTTC
>.|once|TRBV15|TRBJ1-4
CATSRDVAGNEKLFF
TGTGCCACCAGCAGAGATGTGGCAGGGAATGAAAAACTGTTTTTT
>.|.|TRBV25-1|TRBJ1-3
CASSERAGPGSGNTIYF
TGTGCCAGCAGCGAACGGGCGGGACCGGGATCTGGAAACACCATATATTTT
>TRBD2|.|TRBV7-6|TRBJ2-1
CASRASGGAYNEQFF
TGTGCCAGCAGGGCCAGCGGGGGGGCCTACAATGAGCAGTTCTTC
>.|.|TRBV27|TRBJ1-2
CASCPLGLGTNYGYTF
TGTGCCAGCTGTCCCTTAGGACTCGGGACTAACTATGGCTACACCTTC
>.|.|TRBV4-3|TRBJ2-1
CASSPRQENEQFF
TGCGCCAGCAGCCCCCGACAAGAAAATGAGCAGTTCTTC
>TRBD2|.|TRBV5-4|TRBJ2-7
CASSQGGLAGAHSYEQYF
TGTGCCAGCAGCCAAGGGGGACTAGCGGGGGCTCACTCCTACGAGCAGTACTTC
>TRBD1|.|TRBV28|TRBJ1-2
CASSSDREYGYTF
TGTGCCAGCAGCTCGGACAGGGAATATGGCTACACCTTC
>TRBD2|.|TRBV18|TRBJ2-7
CASSPNVGTTHSEQYF
TGTGCCAGCTCACCGAATGTTGGGACTACCCATTCAGAGCAGTACTTC
>.|once|TRBV2|TRBJ2-7
CASEPRQGFPEQYF
TGTGCCAGCGAACCCCGTCAGGGGTTCCCCGAGCAGTACTTC
>TRBD1|.|TRBV6-2/TRBV6-3|TRBJ1-5
CASSLTGGATQPQHF
TGTGCCAGCAGCCTTACAGGGGGCGCAACTCAGCCCCAGCATTTT
>.|.|TRBV29-1|TRBJ1-2
CSALKRWGDGYTF
TGCAGCGCCCTGAAGAGGTGGGGTGATGGCTACACCTTC
>.|.|TRBV7-3|TRBJ2-2
CASSLTAVNTGELFF
TGTGCCAGCAGCTTAACTGCAGTTAACACCGGGGAGCTGTTTTTT
>.|.|TRBV10-3|TRBJ1-3
CAISDYTRGNTIYF
TGTGCCATCAGTGATTACACGCGAGGAAACACCATATATTTT
>.|.|TRBV30|TRBJ2-2
CAWSVLWDSNTGELFF
TGTGCCTGGAGTGTACTGTGGGATTCGAACACCGGGGAGCTGTTTTTT
>TRBD2|.|TRBV9|TRBJ2-3
CASSVVAGGLTDTQYF
TGTGCCAGCAGCGTAGTAGCGGGGGGGCTCACAGATACGCAGTATTTT
>.|few|TRBV5-4|TRBJ2-7
CASSFGLYEQYF
TGTGCCAGCAGCTTCGGGCTCTACGAGCAGTACTTC
>.|.|TRBV6-6|TRBJ2-1
CASSYPEQGPYNEQFF
TGTGCCAGCAGTTATCCAGAACAGGGCCCCTACAATGAGCAGTTCTTC
>.|.|TRBV7-8|TRBJ1-5
CASSLVSPRGNQPQHF
TGTGCCAGCAGCTTAGTTAGTCCCAGGGGCAATCAGCCCCAGCATTTT
>.|.|TRBV7-3|TRBJ2-7
CASSLNPSSEQYF
TGTGCCAGCAGCTTAAATCCTAGCAGCGAGCAGTACTTC
>.|.|TRBV19|TRBJ1-1
CASNTENTEAFF
TGTGCCAGTAACACGGAGAACACTGAAGCTTTCTTT
>.|.|TRBV5-1|TRBJ1-4
CASSLRATNEKLFF
TGCGCCAGCAGCTTAAGAGCAACTAATGAAAAACTGTTTTTT
>.|.|TRBV4-2|TRBJ2-7
CASSQDPIADSYEQYF
TGTGCCAGCAGCCAAGATCCTATAGCGGACTCCTACGAGCAGTACTTC
>TRBD1|few|TRBV6-2/TRBV6-3|TRBJ1-5
CASSYYRGLSNQPQHF
TGTGCCAGCAGTTACTACAGGGGGCTGAGCAATCAGCCCCAGCATTTT